This TCR beta chain originates from a study of blood T cell repertoires in COVID-19. Study-wide background: T cells, B-cell-depleted T cells, or PBMCs provided the cDNA or gDNA that served as material.

The CDR3 extends over 16 amino acids. Germline loops: CDR1 KGHSH, CDR2 LQKENI. The V and J ends lost 3 bases and 2 bases, in that order; junction bases with no gene match: 7. As handled by the study authors: How many nucleated cells were present was estimated from reference gene primer amplification. Generated by immunoSEQ multiplex PCR, the TCRdb table keeps only in-frame clones and is missing some. Clone size and the V and J calls come from that table; the DNA yielded D and trimming. The data show some 400,000 clones, with 81% seen just once and 1.1% held by the top ten. The gene calls are TRBV18 and TRBJ2-3; 8 bases are shared with TRBD2. This receptor was obtained from a human donor with acute or convalescent COVID-19. The donor label of this sample is uncertain. Sequences were obtained from peripheral blood. The CDR3 nucleotides are TGTGCCAGCTCACCTGGACTAGCCCGGGACACAGATACGCAGTATTTT. Protein product: CASSPGLARDTDTQYF.